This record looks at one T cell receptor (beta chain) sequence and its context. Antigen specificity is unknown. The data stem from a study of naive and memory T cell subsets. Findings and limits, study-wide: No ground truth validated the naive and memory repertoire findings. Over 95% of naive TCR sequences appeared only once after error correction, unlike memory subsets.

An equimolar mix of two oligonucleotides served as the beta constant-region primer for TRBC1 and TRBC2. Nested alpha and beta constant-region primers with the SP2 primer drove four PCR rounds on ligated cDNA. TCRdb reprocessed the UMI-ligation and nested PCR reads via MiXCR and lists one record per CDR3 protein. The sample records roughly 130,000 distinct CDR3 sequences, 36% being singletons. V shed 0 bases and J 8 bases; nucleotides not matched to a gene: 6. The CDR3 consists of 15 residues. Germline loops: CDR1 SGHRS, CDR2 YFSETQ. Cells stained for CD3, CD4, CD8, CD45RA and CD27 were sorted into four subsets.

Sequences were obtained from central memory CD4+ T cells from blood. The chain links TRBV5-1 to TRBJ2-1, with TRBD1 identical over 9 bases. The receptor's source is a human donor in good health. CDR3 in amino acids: CASSLDRGLRDEQFF. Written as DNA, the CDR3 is TGCGCCAGCAGCTTGGACAGGGGGCTGAGGGATGAGCAGTTCTTC. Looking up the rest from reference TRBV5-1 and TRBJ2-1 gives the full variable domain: KAGVTQTPRYLIKTRGQQVTLSCSPISGHRSVSWYQQTPGQGLQFLFEYFSETQRNKGNFPGRFSGRQFSNSRSEMNVSTLELGDSALYLCASSLDRGLRDEQFFGPGTRLTVL.